Below are 28 T cell receptor beta chains sequenced from a single sample in a study of post-analysis software for immune sequencing data. Study-wide findings and caveats: There were about 5 TRBV segments more frequent in patients than controls, and TRBV5-6, TRBV5-1 and TRBV20-1 were among them.

Unique molecular identifiers had been added to the TCR beta cDNA libraries. TCRdb re-called the PCR reads through MiXCR, storing one row per CDR3 protein. The data show about 760,000 distinct CDR3 sequences, with 30% seen just once and 0.56% held by the top ten. Their specific antigens are unknown. The specimen sequenced was blood. These receptors came from a girl aged 5-17 years with multiple sclerosis.

V usage is TRBV29-1 and J usage is TRBJ2-1, with 7 bases lining up with TRBD2. CDR1 is SQVTM, CDR2 ANQGSEA, per germline. The CDR3 sequence is 14 residues long. J was trimmed by 1 base and V by 4 bases; bases with no gene match: 4. CDR3 DNA: TGCAGCGTTGGGGGGAGGGCGTCCTACAATGAGCAGTTCTTC. It translates to CSVGGRASYNEQFF.

This chain connects TRBV4-3 to TRBJ1-2; TRBD1 matches at 9 bases. CDR1 is LGHNA and CDR2 is YSLEER in the germline V gene. V trimming: 3 bases; J trimming: 7 bases; junction bases outside the gene matches: 6. This CDR3 spans 14 amino acids. The CDR3 region has the DNA TGCGCCAGCAGCCAGGGGACAGGGTGGGTTGGCTACACCTTC. It is translated as CASSQGTGWVGYTF.

This clonotype was detected a few times. The CDR3 DNA reads TGTGCCAGCAGCCAAGGGAATAGCGGGAGTTATGAGCAGTTCTTC. Residues: CASSQGNSGSYEQFF. The chain is built from TRBV3-1 and TRBJ2-1, with TRBD2 identical over 9 bases. This CDR3 spans 15 amino acids. V lost 1 base to trimming and J lost 8 bases; unmatched junction nucleotides: 6. In germline, CDR1 is LGHDT, CDR2 YNNKEL (reference sequence).

V gene TRBV7-2 combines with J gene TRBJ1-1, with D hard to call. The V end was cut by 1 base, the J end by 4 bases, with 19 bases between. This CDR3 contains 17 residues. Germline values: CDR1 SGHTA, CDR2 FQGNSA. The DNA for the CDR3 is TGTGCCAGCAGCTTAGTCGTCGGCAGGCCCATGAGCACTGAAGCTTTCTTT. This gives the protein CASSLVVGRPMSTEAFF.

The J gene is TRBJ1-4, the V gene TRBV15; D not resolved. The CDR3 consists of 14 residues. CDR1 LNHNV and CDR2 YYDKDF come from the germline V gene (reference sequence). V was pared by 2 bases and J by 7 bases, with 11 bases between. The CDR3 coding sequence is TGTGCCACCAGCAGAAACCCGGACGGTGAAAAACTGTTTTTT. This translates into CATSRNPDGEKLFF.

Concerning this clonotype itself: A much larger clone lies a single base off, so this may be a read error. The V call is TRBV2, the J call TRBJ2-5, with D unclear. Matching the DNA end better, TRBJ2-1 makes the J call doubtful. The CDR3 loop spans 11 amino acids. CDR1 and CDR2 from the germline V gene are SNHLY and FYNNEI. The CDR3 region is CASSEQETQFF. DNA of the CDR3: TGTGCCAGCAGTGAACAAGAGACCCAGTTCTTC.

This sequence joins TRBV5-1 and TRBJ2-1; maybe TRBD2 (7 bases). Trimming removed 4 bases from V and 4 bases from J, with 18 bases in between. Germline values: CDR1 SGHRS, CDR2 YFSETQ. CDR3 length: 16 amino acids. This CDR3 reads CASSVRGGEIYNEQFF. The CDR3 DNA follows: TGCGCCAGCAGCGTGAGGGGGGGAGAAATTTACAATGAGCAGTTCTTC.

In its sample, this clonotype was seen a few times. The V gene is TRBV7-9, the J gene TRBJ2-5; tentatively, D is TRBD1 (6 bases). CDR3 size: 16 residues. Per germline, CDR1 SEHNR and CDR2 FQNEAQ (reference sequence). V was cut by 2 bases and J by 0 bases, with 13 bases left in between. This chain's CDR3 is CASSLFVGQNQETQYF. The CDR3 DNA reads TGTGCCAGCAGCTTATTTGTTGGACAGAACCAAGAGACCCAGTACTTC.

This rearrangement joins TRBV20-1 to TRBJ2-1; TRBD1 matches at 7 bases. CDR3 length equals 14 residues. Germline CDR1 DFQATT, CDR2 SNEGSKA (reference sequence). Losses at the gene ends were 5 bases for V and 2 bases for J; bases not matched to a gene: 6. CDR3 in amino acids: CSAGTGDPYNEQFF. The CDR3 DNA follows: TGCAGTGCTGGTACAGGGGACCCCTACAATGAGCAGTTCTTC.

This clonotype turned up a few times. The CDR3 DNA follows: TGTGCCAGCAGCGCTGCCAACCCTCGAGCGGGGGGACGGAGAGATACGCAGTATTTT. Protein: CASSAANPRAGGRRDTQYF. The genes are TRBV7-2 and TRBJ2-3; 9 nucleotides line up with TRBD2. Trimming cost V 5 bases and J 5 bases; bases outside gene matches: 20. CDR3 length: 19 amino acids. Germline-derived CDR1 and CDR2 are SGHTA and FQGNSA.

V is TRBV28 and J is TRBJ2-1, with 7 bases matching TRBD2. Germline V gene data show CDR1 as MDHEN and CDR2 as SYDVKM. V dropped 7 bases and J dropped 1; count of bases not matched to a gene: 4. This CDR3 region has 14 residues. CDR3 coding DNA: TGTGCCAGCAATTCGGGGGGATCCTACAATGAGCAGTTCTTC. Translation gives CASNSGGSYNEQFF.

This clonotype was picked up a small number of times. The gene calls are TRBV5-6 and TRBJ2-6; a weak D match, TRBD2 (5 bases). The V end lost 4 bases, the J end lost 8 bases, and 10 bases lay between the germline ends. Germline values: CDR1 SGHDT, CDR2 YYEEEE. The CDR3 has 13 residues. The CDR3 here is CASSPGSSNVLTF. CDR3 coding DNA: TGTGCCAGCAGCCCGGGGTCTTCCAACGTCCTGACTTTC.

As regards this clonotype: This may arise from a read error, as a much more abundant clone is one base away. The V and J genes are TRBV20-1 and TRBJ2-1, with 7 bases identical to TRBD2. This CDR3 has 16 amino acids. Unmatched junction bases numbered 13, after V lost 0 bases and J lost 8 bases. CDR1 is DFQATT and CDR2 is SNEGSKA in the germline V gene (reference sequence). Here the CDR3 reads CSARDPSISGLHEQFF. In DNA, the CDR3 is TGCAGTGCTAGAGATCCTTCGATTAGCGGGCTACATGAGCAGTTCTTC.

This clonotype appeared a single time. The V and J genes are TRBV5-1 and TRBJ2-3, with TRBD2 matching over 8 bases. V trimming: 2 bases; J trimming: 1 base; junction bases outside the gene matches: 9. Per the germline V gene, CDR1 is SGHRS and CDR2 is YFSETQ. The CDR3 is 17 residues long. The DNA for the CDR3 is TGCGCCAGCAGCTTCCTCGTTGGGCGGGGGGGCACAGATACGCAGTATTTT. Translating it yields CASSFLVGRGGTDTQYF.

The V call is TRBV7-2, the J call TRBJ1-6, with TRBD1 as a possible D gene (6 bases). The CDR3 has 12 residues. Trimming took off 5 bases at V and 8 bases at J, with 7 bases between the two ends. The germline CDR1 and CDR2 sequences are SGHTA and FQGNSA. This chain's CDR3 is CASSPGDSPLHF. The CDR3 DNA reads as TGTGCCAGCAGCCCAGGGGATTCACCCCTCCACTTT. Together with reference TRBV7-2 and TRBJ1-6, the CDR3 gives the full variable domain: GAGVSQSPSNKVTEKGKDVELRCDPISGHTALYWYRQSLGQGLEFLIYFQGNSAPDKSGLPSDRFSAERTGGSVSTLTIQRTQQEDSAVYLCASSPGDSPLHFGNGTRLTVT.

This clonotype was observed many times. The genes are TRBV28 and TRBJ1-2; possible D gene TRBD1, 5 bases. CDR1 MDHEN and CDR2 SYDVKM come from the germline V gene. The CDR3 is made up of 15 amino acids. Trimming cost V 7 bases and J 8 bases, with 23 bases left between them. Written as DNA, the CDR3 is TGTGCCAGCACCTACGGGCAGGGAGGGGCAAGGGGCTACACCTTC. This translates into CASTYGQGGARGYTF.

The chain recombines TRBV18 with TRBJ2-5; TRBD1 matches 8 bases. Germline V gene data show CDR1 as KGHSH and CDR2 as LQKENI. Trimming removed 1 base from V and 4 bases from J; junction bases left unmatched: 2. The CDR3 contains 14 residues. The DNA for the CDR3 is TGTGCCAGCTCACCACTGGACAGGGCAGAGACCCAGTACTTC. Its translation: CASSPLDRAETQYF.

This CDR3 reads CSVVASAQETQYF. The CDR3 DNA is TGCAGCGTTGTGGCTAGCGCCCAAGAGACCCAGTACTTC. The J gene is TRBJ2-5, the V gene TRBV29-1; D is perhaps TRBD2 (6 bases). V gave up 4 bases and J gave up 1 base, with 10 bases separating them. The CDR3 totals 13 residues. Germline CDR1 is SQVTM and CDR2 is ANQGSEA. Variable domain in full (rest from reference TRBV29-1 and TRBJ2-5): SAVISQKPSRDICQRGTSLTIQCQVDSQVTMMFWYRQQPGQSLTLIATANQGSEATYESGFVIDKFPISRPNLTFSTLTVSNMSPEDSSIYLCSVVASAQETQYFGPGTRLLVL.

This clonotype was detected a few times. The chain has TRBV18 and TRBJ2-1, with 14 bases fitting TRBD2. V gave up 5 bases and J gave up 5 bases; unmatched junction bases: 5. The germline V gene has CDR1 KGHSH and CDR2 LQKENI. The CDR3 is 16 amino acids. CDR3 nucleotides: TGTGCCAGCTCAGTTCTGGGACTAGCGGGAGACAATGAGCAGTTCTTC. Protein product: CASSVLGLAGDNEQFF.

This clonotype was counted at least ten times. The rearrangement uses TRBV29-1 and TRBJ2-1; tentative D call: TRBD1 (5 bases). Germline assignment: CDR1 SQVTM and CDR2 ANQGSEA. The CDR3 is 14 amino acids. Trimming cost V 1 base and J 10 bases, with 17 bases left between them. The CDR3 region has the DNA TGCAGCGTTGAAGGGGGCCCGCTAGGATTAGAGCAGTTCTTC. Encoded protein: CSVEGGPLGLEQFF.

The chain is built from TRBV6-1 and TRBJ1-4; D is uncertain. CDR1 and CDR2 from the germline V gene are MNHNS and SASEGT. Trimming cost V 6 bases and J 0 bases, with 8 bases left between them. The CDR3 totals 14 residues. In nucleotides, the CDR3 is TGTGCCAGCAGGGACTCTGCAACTAATGAAAAACTGTTTTTT. Protein sequence: CASRDSATNEKLFF.

This clonotype was observed a handful of times. This chain joins TRBV7-2 and TRBJ2-1; D may be TRBD1 or TRBD2 (5 bases each). Germline V gene data show CDR1 as SGHTA and CDR2 as FQGNSA. CDR3 size: 15 residues. Trimming cost V 5 bases and J 8 bases, with 19 bases left between them. CDR3 sequence: CASSPTGSRDDEQFF. The CDR3 DNA follows: TGTGCCAGCAGCCCCACGGGGAGCAGGGACGATGAGCAGTTCTTC.

CDR3 coding DNA: TGCGCCAGCAGTGTAGCGGCGGGAGAAGAGACCCAGTACTTC. It translates to CASSVAAGEETQYF. The chain carries TRBV5-1 and TRBJ2-5; TRBD2 agrees at 7 bases. The CDR3 loop spans 14 amino acids. Per the germline V gene, CDR1 is SGHRS and CDR2 is YFSETQ. V trimming: 5 bases; J trimming: 3 bases; junction bases outside the gene matches: 7.

This chain uses TRBV2 with TRBJ1-1; unclear D gene. The germline V gene has CDR1 SNHLY and CDR2 FYNNEI. V lost 11 bases to trimming and J lost 0 bases, with 13 bases between them. There are 13 residues in the CDR3. The CDR3 nucleotides are TGTGCCGGCAAAAGAGGCCTGAACACTGAAGCTTTCTTT. Its protein is CAGKRGLNTEAFF. The whole variable domain, filled in from reference TRBV2 and TRBJ1-1, reads EPEVTQTPSHQVTQMGQEVILRCVPISNHLYFYWYRQILGQKVEFLVSFYNNEISEKSEIFDDQFSVERPDGSNFTLKIRSTKLEDSAMYFCAGKRGLNTEAFFGQGTRLTVV.

V and J are TRBV29-1 and TRBJ2-5; 9 bases are a match to TRBD2. Looked up from germline, CDR1 is SQVTM and CDR2 is ANQGSEA. There are 14 residues in the CDR3. The V segment lost 3 bases and the J segment 6 bases; nucleotides outside the gene matches: 8. CDR3 bases: TGCAGCGTTGATCCTAGCGGGATGTTACAGACCCAGTACTTC. Encoded protein: CSVDPSGMLQTQYF.

The V call is TRBV7-2, the J call TRBJ2-5; TRBD2 agrees at 8 bases. J was trimmed by 4 bases and V by 0 bases; bases with no gene match: 4. This CDR3 comprises 15 residues. The germline V gene encodes CDR1 SGHTA and CDR2 FQGNSA. The CDR3 DNA sequence: TGTGCCAGCAGCTTAGCCACGGGACTAGGAGAGACCCAGTACTTC. It yields the protein CASSLATGLGETQYF.

This clonotype appeared a few times. V and J are TRBV3-1 and TRBJ1-5, with TRBD1 as a possible D gene (6 bases). Germline CDR1 LGHDT, CDR2 YNNKEL (reference sequence). V was pared by 1 base and J by 7 bases, with 14 bases between. CDR3 length equals 15 residues. The CDR3 nucleotides read TGTGCCAGCAGCCAAGGGACCAGGGGAGGCCAGCCCCAGCATTTT. This gives the protein CASSQGTRGGQPQHF.

This chain links TRBV7-6 with TRBJ1-1; D is undetermined. The germline V gene encodes CDR1 SGHVS and CDR2 FNYEAQ. V lost 3 bases and J 2 bases, leaving 10 bases between the germline ends. The CDR3 sequence is 14 residues long. CDR3 region: CASSFRNTNTEAFF. As DNA, the CDR3 is TGTGCCAGCAGCTTCCGAAACACCAACACTGAAGCTTTCTTT.